These 12 T cell receptor beta chains originate from one sample sequenced in a study of T cell responses to AZD1222 COVID-19 vaccine. Libraries were prepared by immunoSEQ multiplex PCR; TCRdb keeps only in-frame clonotypes and omits some of them. This sample has some 180,000 clones, with roughly 94% found just once. Sequencing was performed on peripheral blood, taken 28 days after the second AZD1222 dose. The receptors come from an adult who received the AZD1222 COVID-19 vaccine.

V usage is TRBV6-4 and J usage is TRBJ1-2; D remains unclear. CDR1 and CDR2 from the germline V gene are MRHNA and SNTAGT. This CDR3 contains 13 residues. The V end lost 5 bases, the J end lost 0 bases, and 7 bases lay between the germline ends. As DNA, the CDR3 is TGTGCCAGCAGTCCAGAGCCTAACTATGGCTACACCTTC. The encoded protein is CASSPEPNYGYTF.

This chain connects TRBV12-5 to TRBJ2-5; TRBD2 aligns across 11 bases. Germline-derived CDR1 and CDR2 are LGHNT and FRNRAP. This CDR3 is 18 amino acids long. V was clipped by 1 base and J by 1 base; unmatched bases: 8. Here the CDR3 DNA reads TGTGCTAGTGGTTTGGGACTAGCGGGGTCGCCGAGCCAAGAGACCCAGTACTTC. Translation gives CASGLGLAGSPSQETQYF.

The rearrangement links TRBV2 to TRBJ2-2, with unresolved D. Looked up from germline, CDR1 is SNHLY and CDR2 is FYNNEI. The CDR3 contains 15 residues. V was shortened by 4 bases and J by 0 bases, with 9 bases between the two germline ends. DNA of the CDR3: TGTGCCAGCAGTGCCAAGCGAACGAACACCGGGGAGCTGTTTTTT. Its translation is CASSAKRTNTGELFF. Complete variable domain (other parts from reference TRBV2 and TRBJ2-2): EPEVTQTPSHQVTQMGQEVILRCVPISNHLYFYWYRQILGQKVEFLVSFYNNEISEKSEIFDDQFSVERPDGSNFTLKIRSTKLEDSAMYFCASSAKRTNTGELFFGEGSRLTVL.

The CDR3 is CSVELNTEAFF. CDR3 in DNA: TGCAGCGTTGAATTGAACACTGAAGCTTTCTTT. The chain has TRBV29-1 and TRBJ1-1; no clear D gene. CDR3 length: 11 residues. CDR1 is SQVTM and CDR2 is ANQGSEA in the germline V gene. The V end was cut by 2 bases, the J end by 0 bases, with 1 base between.

The rearrangement joins TRBV19 to TRBJ2-7, with D hard to call. The CDR3 is made up of 13 amino acids. The V and J ends lost 7 bases and 7 bases respectively, with 17 bases between them. Germline-derived CDR1 and CDR2 are LNHDA and SQIVND (reference sequence). The CDR3 is CASNVATGREQYF. The CDR3 DNA sequence: TGTGCCAGTAACGTCGCTACCGGAAGGGAGCAGTACTTC.

The gene calls are TRBV7-2 and TRBJ2-7; 8 nucleotides match TRBD2. Losses at the gene ends were 1 base for V and 3 bases for J; bases not matched to a gene: 2. Looked up from germline, CDR1 is SGHTA and CDR2 is FQGNSA. The CDR3 length is 14 residues. DNA of the CDR3: TGTGCCAGCAGCTTAGAGAGCGGGAGCTACGAGCAGTACTTC. This codes for CASSLESGSYEQYF.

This clone has at least ten counts. The V call is TRBV5-6, the J call TRBJ1-6; 8 bases are shared with TRBD1. Germline assignment: CDR1 SGHDT and CDR2 YYEEEE. The CDR3 runs 16 residues. J lost 6 bases, V lost 4 bases, and 9 bases had no gene match. CDR3 DNA: TGTGCCAGCAGCGGGGGGACAGGCTTTACTAATTCACCCCTCCACTTT. Encoded protein: CASSGGTGFTNSPLHF.

As to this clone: Germline and junction disagree at one end, which may indicate a read error. The rearrangement links TRBV6-1 to TRBJ2-1; 10 nucleotides align to TRBD1. The CDR3 loop spans 15 amino acids. Germline V gene lookup returns CDR1 MNHNS and CDR2 SASEGT. CDR3 loop: CASSEGTGVLLEQFF. In DNA, the CDR3 is TGTGCCAGCAGCGAAGGGACAGGGGTTCTGCTTGAGCAGTTCTTC.

This chain joins TRBV28 and TRBJ1-5, with 10 bases that match TRBD1. With 6 bases clipped from V and 7 bases from J, the junction kept 3 bases outside the gene matches. The germline V gene encodes CDR1 MDHEN and CDR2 SYDVKM. This CDR3 spans 13 amino acids. The CDR3 region has the DNA TGTGCCAGCAGCTGGGACAGGGGCCAGCCCCAGCATTTT. Its translation is CASSWDRGQPQHF.

CDR3 DNA sequence: TGTGCCAGCAGCTTATTACAGGGGGCAGAGGGCAATCAGCCCCAGCATTTT. Residues: CASSLLQGAEGNQPQHF. The rearrangement uses TRBV7-2 and TRBJ1-5; 9 nucleotides match TRBD1. Germline V gene data show CDR1 as SGHTA and CDR2 as FQGNSA. The CDR3 runs 17 residues. J was trimmed by 2 bases and V by 2 bases; bases with no gene match: 7.

With respect to this clone: The junction departs from the called germline gene at one end, perhaps through a read error. The chain carries TRBV5-6 and TRBJ1-1; no clear D. This CDR3 comprises 11 residues. Per germline, CDR1 SGHDT and CDR2 YYEEEE. CDR3 coding DNA: TGTGCCAGCAGCTTGATCCGCCATTGGATCTTT. This codes for CASSLIRHWIF.

The CDR3 region is CASGKAPYEQYF. In DNA, the CDR3 is TGTGCCAGCGGAAAGGCGCCCTACGAGCAGTACTTC. The chain carries TRBV28 and TRBJ2-7, with no clear D. The V end was cut by 8 bases, the J end by 2 bases, with 10 bases between. This CDR3 has 12 residues. Germline CDR1 MDHEN, CDR2 SYDVKM. Using reference TRBV28 and TRBJ2-7 for the parts outside the CDR3, the full variable domain is DVKVTQSSRYLVKRTGEKVFLECVQDMDHENMFWYRQDPGLGLRLIYFSYDVKMKEKGDIPEGYSVSREKKERFSLILESASTNQTSMYLCASGKAPYEQYFGPGTRLTVT.